Presented here are 3 T cell receptor beta chains from one specimen sequenced in a study of blood T cell repertoires in COVID-19. This table comes from immunoSEQ multiplex PCR, and its TCRdb copy is limited to in-frame clones, with some not included. The sample holds roughly 150,000 clones, over 75% seen once. The sample taken for sequencing was peripheral blood. These receptors all stem from a human donor in a cohort sampled during active COVID-19.

The chain combines TRBV19 with TRBJ2-2, with D maybe TRBD2 (5 bases). The V end lost 3 bases, the J end lost 8 bases, and 10 bases lay between the germline ends. Germline CDR1 is LNHDA and CDR2 is SQIVND (reference sequence). The CDR3 spans 13 residues. The CDR3 DNA follows: TGTGCCAGTAGTATGGTACGGGGAGGGGAGCTGTTTTTT. Its translation is CASSMVRGGELFF.

This clone was picked up one time. This CDR3 is CASSLDFWDRGEEKLFF. The CDR3 coding sequence is TGTGCCAGCAGCTTAGATTTCTGGGACAGGGGAGAGGAAAAACTGTTTTTT. The chain carries TRBV7-8 and TRBJ1-4; TRBD1 matches at 10 bases. Germline V gene sequence: CDR1 SGHVS, CDR2 FQNEAQ. The CDR3 loop spans 17 amino acids. Germline trimming cut 1 base from V and 8 bases from J; bases unmatched to any gene: 10. The variable domain in full, with the rest retrieved from reference TRBV7-8 and TRBJ1-4, is GAGVSQSPRYKVAKRGQDVALRCDPISGHVSLFWYQQALGQGPEFLTYFQNEAQLDKSGLPSDRFFAERPEGSVSTLKIQRTQQEDSAVYLCASSLDFWDRGEEKLFFGSGTQLSVL.

The V gene is TRBV5-4, the J gene TRBJ2-1; 10 bases line up with TRBD2. Unmatched junction bases numbered 6, after V lost 6 bases and J lost 3 bases. The germline CDR1 and CDR2 sequences are SGHNT and YYREEE (reference sequence). The CDR3 extends over 15 amino acids. The CDR3 loop is CASNQAGGDYNEQFF. The CDR3 DNA is TGTGCCAGCAACCAAGCGGGAGGGGACTACAATGAGCAGTTCTTC.